The 20 T cell receptor beta chains below all came from one sample that was sequenced in a study of cytomegalovirus exposure and HLA in healthy donors. Sequenced by immunoSEQ multiplex PCR; TCRdb stores in-frame clones only, minus some. Seen here are 180,000 or so clones, more than 75% observed once, and the top ten hold about 7.7%. Sequencing was carried out using PBMCs. All receptors derive from a man aged 30-40 years in good health and CMV-seropositive.

This chain links TRBV9 with TRBJ1-1; D remains ambiguous. Germline CDR1 is SGDLS and CDR2 is YYNGEE. CDR3 size: 13 residues. V lost 0 bases and J lost 3, with 6 bases in between. The CDR3 sequence is CASSVAGDTEAFF. CDR3 nucleotide sequence: TGTGCCAGCAGCGTAGCTGGGGACACTGAAGCTTTCTTT.

Of note for this clone: A much larger clone is a single base away; this may be a read error. This chain joins TRBV2 and TRBJ1-2; 7 bases line up with TRBD1. Germline CDR1 SNHLY, CDR2 FYNNEI. V trimming: 6 bases; J trimming: 4 bases; junction bases outside the gene matches: 2. The CDR3 is 12 amino acids. CDR3 amino acids: CASSRDSYGYTF. CDR3 nucleotide sequence: TGTGCCAGCAGCCGGGACAGCTATGGCTACACCTTC.

The chain recombines TRBV2 with TRBJ2-7, with TRBD1 as a possible D gene (5 bases). Germline loops: CDR1 SNHLY, CDR2 FYNNEI. The V end lost 7 bases, the J end lost 7 bases, and 14 bases lay between the germline ends. The CDR3 spans 12 residues. DNA of the CDR3: TGTGCCAGCAACCCAGGGTTTCAGGAGCAGTACTTC. Its translation: CASNPGFQEQYF. The whole variable domain, filled in from reference TRBV2 and TRBJ2-7, reads EPEVTQTPSHQVTQMGQEVILRCVPISNHLYFYWYRQILGQKVEFLVSFYNNEISEKSEIFDDQFSVERPDGSNFTLKIRSTKLEDSAMYFCASNPGFQEQYFGPGTRLTVT.

The chain couples TRBV6-6 to TRBJ2-7; TRBD1 matches 7 bases. CDR3 length equals 14 residues. Germline V CDR1 and CDR2: MNHNY, SVGAGI (reference sequence). After removal of 0 bases from V and 7 bases from J, the junction contained 6 bases not matched to a gene. CDR3 sequence reads: CASSYSQGVQEQYF. CDR3 in DNA: TGTGCCAGCAGTTACTCTCAGGGGGTTCAGGAGCAGTACTTC.

The J gene is TRBJ1-4, the V gene TRBV5-1; maybe TRBD1 (5 bases). This CDR3 is 15 amino acids long. V lost 0 bases to trimming and J lost 8 bases, with 14 bases between them. The germline gives CDR1 SGHRS, CDR2 YFSETQ. The CDR3 region has the DNA TGCGCCAGCAGCTTGGCCGGTAGGGGTGACGAAAAACTGTTTTTT. It translates to CASSLAGRGDEKLFF.

The chain uses TRBV10-1 and TRBJ2-1, with D unclear. The V gene lost 7 bases and the J gene lost 3 bases, with 16 bases spanning the gap. Per germline, CDR1 WNHNN and CDR2 SYGVQD (reference sequence). CDR3 length equals 15 residues. CDR3 loop: CASISGPSLYNEQFF. For the CDR3, the DNA is TGCGCCAGCATCTCAGGACCTTCGCTCTACAATGAGCAGTTCTTC.

This chain uses TRBV14 with TRBJ2-3; D may be TRBD1 or TRBD2 (5 bases each). Looked up from germline, CDR1 is SGHDN and CDR2 is FVKESK. The V end lost 4 bases, the J end lost 2 bases, and 16 bases lay between the germline ends. The CDR3 has 16 amino acids. In DNA form, the CDR3 reads TGTGCCAGCAGCCCGGACCGGGACGGACTCACAGATACGCAGTATTTT. This codes for CASSPDRDGLTDTQYF.

This clone is a singleton in its sample. The rearrangement uses TRBV27 and TRBJ1-5; D gene unclear. Trimming removed 5 bases from V and 3 bases from J, with 23 bases in between. This CDR3 contains 18 residues. Germline V CDR1 and CDR2: MNHEY, SMNVEV (reference sequence). Written as DNA, the CDR3 is TGTGCCAGCAGTCCGGTTCGTGGGCCATACCCTTCCAATCAGCCCCAGCATTTT. Encoded protein: CASSPVRGPYPSNQPQHF.

This clone occurred a few times. The V and J genes are TRBV7-9 and TRBJ2-5; 9 bases match TRBD1. V trimming: 11 bases; J trimming: 0 bases; junction bases outside the gene matches: 7. CDR3 size: 14 residues. In germline, CDR1 is SEHNR, CDR2 FQNEAQ (reference sequence). The CDR3 DNA reads as TGTGCCGGCCGACGACAGGGGGACCAAGAGACCCAGTACTTC. It is translated as CAGRRQGDQETQYF.

The rearrangement uses TRBV7-2 and TRBJ2-7, with D possibly being TRBD2 (6 bases). CDR1 is SGHTA, CDR2 FQGNSA, per germline. The CDR3 runs to 16 residues. Trimming took off 1 base at V and 1 base at J, with 14 bases between the two ends. The CDR3 sequence is CASSLEGLRDSYEQYF. CDR3 nucleotide sequence: TGTGCCAGCAGCTTAGAGGGACTCCGGGATTCCTACGAGCAGTACTTC.

This chain connects TRBV18 to TRBJ1-5; tentative D call: TRBD1 (6 bases). The germline CDR1 and CDR2 sequences are KGHSH and LQKENI. CDR3 length: 14 residues. V was trimmed by 2 bases and J by 4 bases, leaving 9 bases between them. The CDR3 bases are TGTGCCAGCTCACCATACAGGGAAAATCAGCCCCAGCATTTT. Residues: CASSPYRENQPQHF.

This chain links TRBV28 with TRBJ2-3, with a possible D match to TRBD1 (5 bases). Germline CDR1 MDHEN, CDR2 SYDVKM. The ends were cut back, 6 bases at V and 3 bases at J, with 19 bases in the middle. The CDR3 runs to 16 residues. CDR3 sequence: CASSPRKGQMTDTQYF. The CDR3 bases are TGTGCCAGCAGCCCAAGGAAGGGGCAGATGACAGATACGCAGTATTTT. Together with reference TRBV28 and TRBJ2-3, the CDR3 gives the full variable domain: DVKVTQSSRYLVKRTGEKVFLECVQDMDHENMFWYRQDPGLGLRLIYFSYDVKMKEKGDIPEGYSVSREKKERFSLILESASTNQTSMYLCASSPRKGQMTDTQYFGPGTRLTVL.

There are a few counts of this clone. This sample includes further DNA sequences coding for the same CDR3. The J gene is TRBJ1-5, the V gene TRBV28, with D unresolved. Germline CDR1 and CDR2: MDHEN and SYDVKM. The CDR3 is made up of 13 amino acids. The V gene lost 3 bases and the J gene lost 0 bases, with 3 bases spanning the gap. The CDR3: CASSLGSNQPQHF. DNA of the CDR3: TGTGCCAGCAGTTTGGGTAGCAATCAGCCCCAGCATTTT.

The V call is TRBV5-1, the J call TRBJ2-7; 9 bases are a match to TRBD2. Per germline, CDR1 SGHRS and CDR2 YFSETQ. This CDR3 has 15 residues. The J segment lost 1 base and the V segment lost 0 bases, leaving 2 bases of the junction unmatched. The DNA of the CDR3 is TGCGCCAGCAGCTTGGTACTAGCGGGTTCCTACGAGCAGTACTTC. This sequence encodes CASSLVLAGSYEQYF.

This sequence joins TRBV30 and TRBJ2-2, with 7 bases matching TRBD1. Germline values: CDR1 GTSNPN, CDR2 SVGIG (reference sequence). V dropped 4 bases and J dropped 2; count of bases not matched to a gene: 4. The CDR3 sequence is 14 residues long. The CDR3 is CAWITGANTGELFF. The CDR3 DNA reads TGTGCCTGGATTACAGGGGCCAACACCGGGGAGCTGTTTTTT.

V gene TRBV4-3 combines with J gene TRBJ2-5; D uncertain. V dropped 1 base and J dropped 4 bases, with 13 bases sitting between them. Germline CDR1 LGHNA, CDR2 YSLEER. The CDR3 loop spans 15 amino acids. CDR3 region: CASSQVGQSGETQYF. The CDR3 region has the DNA TGCGCCAGCAGCCAAGTCGGGCAGTCGGGAGAGACCCAGTACTTC.

This clone has just a few counts. The chain uses TRBV2 and TRBJ2-7, with D hard to call. There are 12 residues in the CDR3. The ends were cut back, 4 bases at V and 5 bases at J, with 9 bases in the middle. CDR1 and CDR2 (germline): SNHLY, FYNNEI. For the CDR3, the DNA is TGTGCCAGCAGTGCCTGGACGAACGAGCAGTACTTC. This sequence encodes CASSAWTNEQYF.

The chain links TRBV11-2 to TRBJ1-2; D is ambiguous. Trimming left V 0 bases short and J 4 bases short, with 12 bases between. The CDR3 loop spans 15 amino acids. CDR1 SGHAT and CDR2 FQNNGV come from the germline V gene. The CDR3 DNA is TGTGCCAGCAGCTTAGAATCCGGGATTGCCTATGGCTACACCTTC. This sequence encodes CASSLESGIAYGYTF. The entire variable domain, with the rest obtained from reference TRBV11-2 and TRBJ1-2, is as follows: EAGVAQSPRYKIIEKRQSVAFWCNPISGHATLYWYQQILGQGPKLLIQFQNNGVVDDSQLPKDRFSAERLKGVDSTLKIQPAKLEDSAVYLCASSLESGIAYGYTFGSGTRLTVV.

The rearrangement links TRBV5-1 to TRBJ2-7; the match to TRBD2 covers 12 bases. Germline V gene data show CDR1 as SGHRS and CDR2 as YFSETQ. This CDR3 is built from 15 residues. Losses at the gene ends were 3 bases for V and 2 bases for J; bases not matched to a gene: 3. CDR3 residues: CASSYGLAGPYEQYF. For the CDR3, the DNA is TGCGCCAGCAGCTACGGACTAGCGGGGCCCTACGAGCAGTACTTC.

This sequence joins TRBV5-1 and TRBJ2-2; 9 positions match TRBD2. CDR1 and CDR2 from the germline V gene are SGHRS and YFSETQ. V shed 1 base, J shed 6 bases, and the junction held 7 bases outside the gene matches. The CDR3 is made up of 16 amino acids. The CDR3 DNA follows: TGCGCCAGCAGCTTGAGGACTAGCGAGAATGCCGGGGAGCTGTTTTTT. The encoded protein is CASSLRTSENAGELFF.